This entry is about one T cell receptor beta chain. This entry comes from a study of T cell repertoires in cytomegalovirus infection. Study-wide background: Public TCR beta signatures were indicative of both CMV infection and a matching HLA type.

With 2 bases removed from V and 4 bases from J, the gap between germline ends came to 8 bases. The CDR3 has 13 residues. Germline V gives CDR1 MDHEN, CDR2 SYDVKM. TCRdb recomputed calls from the reads with MiXCR, one row per CDR3 protein. This sample carries 250,000 to 300,000 distinct CDR3 sequences, 9.1% of them seen once, and the ten largest clones take less than 15%. This clonotype originated in a human donor in good health (CMV status not recorded). Some clones in this sample may be carry-over from other donors' samples. The chain uses TRBV28 and TRBJ1-1; D unresolved. Material: PBMCs. The CDR3 here is CASSLDGPTEAFF. The CDR3 region has the DNA TGTGCCAGCAGTTTAGACGGGCCCACTGAAGCTTTCTTT.